The 8 T cell receptor beta chains reported below all come from one sample, sequenced in a study of PD-1 blockade in classical Hodgkin lymphoma. Clones were read by immunoSEQ multiplex PCR, and TCRdb kept only the in-frame ones, dropping some. There are approximately 100,000 clones in the sample; roughly 92% occur only once, and about 2.8% lies in the top ten. Patients all relapsed after autologous stem cell transplantation, and there was variation in brentuximab vedotin exposure. This specimen was peripheral blood mononuclear cells (PBMCs), taken at baseline. Source of these receptors: a human donor with classical Hodgkin lymphoma.

This clone was recorded only once. The rearrangement links TRBV6-1 to TRBJ1-1; no reliable D call. Trimming stripped 2 bases from V and 1 base from J, with 8 bases between. The CDR3 runs 14 residues. In germline, CDR1 is MNHNS, CDR2 SASEGT. The CDR3 region has the DNA TGTGCCAGCAGTGAACCGGACGGGAACACTGAAGCTTTCTTT. Its protein product is CASSEPDGNTEAFF.

V gene TRBV18 combines with J gene TRBJ2-7; unclear D gene. V was trimmed by 6 bases and J by 2 bases, leaving 11 bases between them. Germline V CDR1 and CDR2: KGHSH, LQKENI. This CDR3 is 13 amino acids long. The DNA of the CDR3 is TGTGCCAGCTCCACCGAGGCTCCCTACGAGCAGTACTTC. Translation gives CASSTEAPYEQYF.

The V and J genes are TRBV5-4 and TRBJ2-3; 8 nucleotides line up with TRBD2. J was trimmed by 10 bases and V by 1 base; bases with no gene match: 11. CDR1 and CDR2 (germline): SGHNT, YYREEE (reference sequence). This CDR3 contains 15 residues. CDR3 nucleotides: TGTGCCAGCAGCTTGAGGGCGGGAGGTTTGGATTCGCAGTATTTT. It yields the protein CASSLRAGGLDSQYF.

This chain links TRBV28 with TRBJ1-2; a weak D match, TRBD1 (5 bases). V lost 3 bases and J 5 bases, leaving 10 bases between the germline ends. The germline V gene has CDR1 MDHEN and CDR2 SYDVKM. The CDR3 totals 13 residues. For the CDR3, the DNA is TGTGCCAGCAGTTTCGACAGCCAATATGGCTACACCTTC. It codes for CASSFDSQYGYTF.

The genes are TRBV10-1 and TRBJ2-7; the D gene is possibly TRBD1 (6 bases). This CDR3 has 12 amino acids. Germline V gene sequence: CDR1 WNHNN, CDR2 SYGVQD (reference sequence). V was trimmed by 10 bases and J by 5 bases, leaving 15 bases between them. CDR3 nucleotide sequence: TGCGCCACTCCGGGACAATACCACGAGCAGTACTTC. It translates to CATPGQYHEQYF.

The rearrangement joins TRBV27 to TRBJ2-1; possible D gene TRBD1, 6 bases. This CDR3 region has 18 residues. V lost 3 bases, J lost 2 bases, and 20 bases lay in between. Germline V gene sequence: CDR1 MNHEY, CDR2 SMNVEV (reference sequence). The CDR3 nucleotides read TGTGCCAGCAGTTTCCGGATACTCGGACAGATCACCTACAATGAGCAGTTCTTC. Its protein product is CASSFRILGQITYNEQFF.

V usage is TRBV5-1 and J usage is TRBJ2-5, with D unclear. The CDR3 is 15 amino acids. Between the trimmed V and J ends, which lost 1 base and 1 base, there was a span of 11 bases. CDR1 and CDR2 (germline): SGHRS, YFSETQ. As DNA, the CDR3 is TGCGCCAGCAGCTTGTCGCACGGTCGCCAAGAGACCCAGTACTTC. As protein: CASSLSHGRQETQYF.

Here the CDR3 reads CASSLQGTPEAFF. The CDR3 DNA reads TGTGCCAGCAGCTTACAGGGAACCCCTGAAGCTTTCTTT. The rearrangement uses TRBV7-9 and TRBJ1-1, with a weak D call TRBD1 (5 bases). V lost 2 bases and J 6 bases, leaving 10 bases between the germline ends. The CDR3 is 13 residues long. Germline lookup yields CDR1 SEHNR and CDR2 FQNEAQ (reference sequence).